This T cell receptor (beta chain) was documented in a study of spatial heterogeneity in lung cancer. As to time point: sample taken at primary tumor resection. Tumor, nontumor lung or frozen PBMC supplied whole RNA that was sequenced unsorted. TCRdb passed the 5' RACE reads through MiXCR, listing each CDR3 protein once. There are tens of thousands of distinct CDR3 sequences in the sample; more than 10% occur only once, and about two fifths lies in the top ten. CDR1 and CDR2 (germline): LNHNV, YYDKDF (reference sequence). V lost 6 bases and J 5 bases, leaving 13 bases between the germline ends. CDR3 size: 13 residues.

The sample here was PBMCs, taken at surgery. This TCR came from a male donor with early-stage non-small cell lung cancer. The V call is TRBV15, the J call TRBJ2-5; D gene unclear. DNA for the CDR3: TGTGCCACCAGTTTTCGAGCAGTTGAGACCCAGTACTTC. Translated, it gives CATSFRAVETQYF.